Following are 28 T cell receptor beta chains from one sample sequenced in a study of T cell responses to AZD1222 COVID-19 vaccine. Sequencing used immunoSEQ multiplex PCR; TCRdb keeps in-frame clones, though not all of them. The table has more than 110,000 clones, approximately 90% seen once. The material sequenced was peripheral blood, taken on day 0 of AZD1222 vaccination. The source of these receptors is an adult in good health.

This rearrangement joins TRBV5-1 to TRBJ1-2, with a possible D match to TRBD1 (6 bases). Trimming took 3 bases from V and 0 from J, leaving 18 bases between them. CDR3 length equals 17 residues. Germline loops: CDR1 SGHRS, CDR2 YFSETQ. CDR3 bases: TGCGCCAGCAGCTCCGAGGGGGGCGGGCTCACTAACTATGGCTACACCTTC. This encodes CASSSEGGGLTNYGYTF.

V is TRBV3-1 (or the pseudogene TRBV3-2) and J is TRBJ2-2; 8 bases line up with TRBD2. The CDR3 is 16 residues long. Trimming at V came to 0 bases and at J to 8 bases, leaving 8 bases not matched to a gene. Germline-derived CDR1 and CDR2 are LGHDT and YNNKEL (reference sequence). CDR3 DNA: TGTGCCAGCAGCCAAGAGATAGCGGGAAACGGGGGGGAGCTGTTTTTT. This sequence encodes CASSQEIAGNGGELFF.

CDR3 region: CATSDWTSTGELFF. The CDR3 DNA reads as TGTGCCACCAGTGATTGGACTTCCACCGGGGAGCTGTTTTTT. The chain couples TRBV24-1 to TRBJ2-2, with D possibly being TRBD2 (5 bases). CDR1 and CDR2 from the germline V gene are KGHDR and SFDVKD. The CDR3 extends over 14 amino acids. The ends were cut back, 2 bases at V and 4 bases at J, with 7 bases in the middle.

This sequence joins TRBV6-5 and TRBJ2-1, with D perhaps being TRBD1 or TRBD2 (5 bases each). The CDR3 has 15 amino acids. V lost 6 bases and J lost 5, with 17 bases in between. Germline V lookup: CDR1 MNHEY, CDR2 SVGAGI. CDR3 protein: CASRAGANSNNEQFF. CDR3 nucleotides: TGTGCCAGCAGGGCCGGGGCAAACTCTAACAATGAGCAGTTCTTC.

The chain joins TRBV2 to TRBJ1-1; no clear D gene. Per the germline V gene, CDR1 is SNHLY and CDR2 is FYNNEI. The CDR3 is 13 residues long. The V end lost 2 bases, the J end lost 5 bases, and 9 bases lay between the germline ends. CDR3: CASSEWVETEAFF. The CDR3 DNA is TGTGCCAGCAGTGAATGGGTGGAGACTGAAGCTTTCTTT.

The CDR3 is CASSQATGTPSTDTQYF. Here the CDR3 DNA reads TGCGCCAGCAGCCAGGCTACCGGGACTCCGAGCACAGATACGCAGTATTTT. The chain has TRBV4-3 and TRBJ2-3; a weak D match, TRBD2 (6 bases). The CDR3 has 17 amino acids. CDR1 and CDR2 (germline): LGHNA, YSLEER. The ends were cut back, 3 bases at V and 0 bases at J, with 16 bases in the middle.

J is TRBJ2-7 and V is TRBV29-1; D is ambiguous. The germline gives CDR1 SQVTM, CDR2 ANQGSEA. The CDR3 runs 13 residues. V lost 5 bases and J 4 bases, leaving 15 bases between the germline ends. CDR3 sequence reads: CSVTERRGYEQYF. CDR3 nucleotide sequence: TGCAGCGTTACCGAAAGGCGCGGTTACGAGCAGTACTTC.

This chain links TRBV18 with TRBJ1-4; D remains ambiguous. V lost 3 bases and J 8 bases, leaving 13 bases between the germline ends. CDR3 length equals 14 residues. Germline CDR1 and CDR2: KGHSH and LQKENI. The CDR3 coding sequence is TGTGCCAGCTCACCCAAAGGGTTCGAGGAAAAACTGTTTTTT. Translated, it gives CASSPKGFEEKLFF.

This clone is a singleton in its sample. This sequence joins TRBV7-8 and TRBJ2-3; D possibly corresponds to TRBD2 (6 bases). V shed 0 bases and J shed 4 bases, with 11 bases lying between them. CDR3 length: 15 residues. Per germline, CDR1 SGHVS and CDR2 FQNEAQ. The CDR3 is CASSLALGEADTQYF. The CDR3 DNA sequence: TGTGCCAGCAGCTTAGCTCTAGGGGAGGCAGATACGCAGTATTTT.

The chain joins TRBV11-1 to TRBJ2-1, with TRBD2 matching 10 bases. Germline assignment: CDR1 SGHAT and CDR2 FQDESV (reference sequence). The CDR3 is 15 residues long. Trimming cost V 1 base and J 5 bases; bases outside gene matches: 2. The CDR3 loop is CASSLGGLADNEQFF. CDR3 coding DNA: TGTGCCAGCAGCTTAGGAGGACTAGCGGACAATGAGCAGTTCTTC.

This sequence joins TRBV7-2 and TRBJ2-2, with TRBD2 identical over 10 bases. Unmatched junction bases numbered 1, after V lost 5 bases and J lost 1 base. CDR3 size: 15 residues. Germline V CDR1 and CDR2: SGHTA, FQGNSA. CDR3 in amino acids: CASSRLAGNTGELFF. The CDR3 nucleotides are TGTGCCAGCAGCAGACTAGCGGGGAACACCGGGGAGCTGTTTTTT. The full variable domain, completed using reference TRBV7-2 and TRBJ2-2, is GAGVSQSPSNKVTEKGKDVELRCDPISGHTALYWYRQSLGQGLEFLIYFQGNSAPDKSGLPSDRFSAERTGGSVSTLTIQRTQQEDSAVYLCASSRLAGNTGELFFGEGSRLTVL.

The V and J genes are TRBV5-6 and TRBJ1-1, with 7 bases aligning to TRBD1. CDR1 SGHDT and CDR2 YYEEEE come from the germline V gene. CDR3 length: 15 amino acids. V dropped 4 bases and J dropped 0; count of bases not matched to a gene: 6. The CDR3 bases are TGTGCCAGCAGCGCAGTCGACAGGGTGAACACTGAAGCTTTCTTT. Amino acid sequence: CASSAVDRVNTEAFF.

CDR3 loop: CASSESPRTGSEQYF. The CDR3 DNA sequence: TGCGCCAGCAGTGAGTCCCCCCGGACCGGGTCCGAGCAGTACTTC. The chain has TRBV10-1 and TRBJ2-7; D call uncertain. The CDR3 is 15 residues long. V lost 0 bases, J lost 6 bases, and 15 bases lay in between. Per the germline V gene, CDR1 is WNHNN and CDR2 is SYGVQD (reference sequence).

The rearrangement links TRBV19 to TRBJ2-2; D might be TRBD1 (5 bases). Germline loops: CDR1 LNHDA, CDR2 SQIVND (reference sequence). The CDR3 sequence is 15 residues long. The V end lost 8 bases, the J end lost 4 bases, and 17 bases lay between the germline ends. The CDR3 is CASGGFGQGTGELFF. Here the CDR3 DNA reads TGTGCCAGTGGTGGTTTTGGGCAGGGCACCGGGGAGCTGTTTTTT.

The chain links TRBV5-1 to TRBJ1-1; TRBD1 is a possible D gene (6 bases). The germline gives CDR1 SGHRS, CDR2 YFSETQ. This CDR3 is 16 amino acids long. Trimming removed 3 bases at V and 3 bases at J, with 18 bases between. CDR3 sequence reads: CASSSRAGGTHTEAFF. The CDR3 DNA follows: TGCGCCAGCAGCTCACGAGCCGGGGGGACACACACTGAAGCTTTCTTT.

The DNA of the CDR3 is TGTGCCAGCAGCCCCGACAGGGGGCAGGGTGGCTACACCTTC. It specifies CASSPDRGQGGYTF. The rearrangement uses TRBV7-6 and TRBJ1-2; TRBD1 matches at 10 bases. CDR1 is SGHVS and CDR2 is FNYEAQ in the germline V gene. The CDR3 extends over 14 amino acids. Unmatched junction bases numbered 7, after V lost 5 bases and J lost 7 bases.

About this clone: The sample contains more than one DNA sequence encoding this CDR3. The V and J genes are TRBV2 and TRBJ2-7; TRBD1 agrees at 9 bases. The ends lost 6 bases at V and 2 bases at J; junction bases unmatched: 2. This CDR3 contains 13 residues. The germline CDR1 and CDR2 sequences are SNHLY and FYNNEI. CDR3 residues: CASSGQGTYEQYF. DNA for the CDR3: TGTGCCAGCAGCGGACAGGGGACCTACGAGCAGTACTTC.

This chain links TRBV27 with TRBJ2-7, with 8 bases fitting TRBD2. CDR1 is MNHEY, CDR2 SMNVEV, per germline (reference sequence). This CDR3 is built from 15 residues. The ends lost 5 bases at V and 6 bases at J; junction bases unmatched: 12. The CDR3 DNA sequence: TGTGCCAGCAGTCCAGTCCTCGGGGGGGGCCTCGAGCAGTACTTC. It yields the protein CASSPVLGGGLEQYF.

The chain has TRBV12-3 or TRBV12-4 and TRBJ1-2; TRBD1 matches at 7 bases. Trimming took 3 bases from V and 12 from J; bases not matched to a gene: 1. This CDR3 contains 10 residues. The CDR3 coding sequence is TGTGCCAGCAGTTTCCAGGGGGACACCTTC. Translation: CASSFQGDTF.

The J gene is TRBJ2-3, the V gene TRBV7-6; TRBD2 aligns across 9 bases. CDR3 length: 16 amino acids. Trimming at V came to 5 bases and at J to 3 bases, leaving 9 bases not matched to a gene. Per the germline V gene, CDR1 is SGHVS and CDR2 is FNYEAQ. CDR3 residues: CASSAGTSRSTDTQYF. In DNA form, the CDR3 reads TGTGCCAGCAGCGCCGGGACTAGCCGGTCGACAGATACGCAGTATTTT. The full variable domain, rest sourced from reference TRBV7-6 and TRBJ2-3, is GAGVSQSPRYKVTKRGQDVALRCDPISGHVSLYWYRQALGQGPEFLTYFNYEAQQDKSGLPNDRFSAERPEGSISTLTIQRTEQRDSAMYRCASSAGTSRSTDTQYFGPGTRLTVL.

This clone was counted a few times. The chain recombines TRBV19 with TRBJ1-6; D gene unclear. V was shortened by 5 bases and J by 7 bases, with 15 bases between the two germline ends. The CDR3 length is 15 residues. Germline assignment: CDR1 LNHDA and CDR2 SQIVND (reference sequence). The CDR3 here is CASSDLTGFNSPLHF. The CDR3 DNA is TGTGCCAGTAGTGACTTGACCGGCTTCAATTCACCCCTCCACTTT.

CDR3 bases: TGTGCCAGTAGGGGGAGGGCCGGTGGAGATACGCAGTATTTT. This sequence encodes CASRGRAGGDTQYF. The chain combines TRBV19 with TRBJ2-3; TRBD2 matches 7 bases. Trimming cost V 6 bases and J 5 bases; bases outside gene matches: 8. Germline assignment: CDR1 LNHDA and CDR2 SQIVND (reference sequence). The CDR3 extends over 14 amino acids.

The gene calls are TRBV3-1 (or the pseudogene TRBV3-2) and TRBJ1-5, with D uncertain. Trimming shortened V by 1 base and J by 6 bases, and 4 bases separated the two germline ends. CDR3 length: 12 residues. Looked up from germline, CDR1 is LGHDT and CDR2 is YNNKEL (reference sequence). CDR3 sequence reads: CASSQGIQPQHF. The CDR3 DNA reads as TGTGCCAGCAGCCAAGGGATTCAGCCCCAGCATTTT.

The chain couples TRBV7-3 to TRBJ1-3; D possibly corresponds to TRBD1 (5 bases). This CDR3 region has 15 residues. V lost 2 bases, J lost 3 bases, and 11 bases lay in between. Germline CDR1 reads SGHTA; CDR2 reads FQGTGA. CDR3 amino acids: CASSLRAGRGNTIYF. The CDR3 DNA reads as TGTGCCAGCAGCTTACGTGCGGGGCGTGGAAACACCATATATTTT.

This rearrangement joins TRBV29-1 to TRBJ2-7, with TRBD1 matching 10 bases. This CDR3 has 15 amino acids. The J segment lost 7 bases and the V segment lost 0 bases, leaving 9 bases of the junction unmatched. Germline V lookup: CDR1 SQVTM, CDR2 ANQGSEA. In nucleotides, the CDR3 is TGCAGCGTTGAAGATAGGGACAGGGGTTTGGGGGAGCAGTACTTC. This translates into CSVEDRDRGLGEQYF.

V usage is TRBV27 and J usage is TRBJ1-1; the match to TRBD1 covers 8 bases. Trimming at V came to 6 bases and at J to 1 base, leaving 4 bases not matched to a gene. Looked up from germline, CDR1 is MNHEY and CDR2 is SMNVEV (reference sequence). The CDR3 spans 14 residues. The CDR3 bases are TGTGCCAGCAGCATTACAGGGGGGAACACTGAAGCTTTCTTT. Residues: CASSITGGNTEAFF.

This clone appeared once. The chain recombines TRBV7-8 with TRBJ2-3, with a tentative D call TRBD2 (6 bases). V lost 6 bases and J lost 2, with 18 bases in between. The CDR3 has 16 amino acids. The germline gives CDR1 SGHVS, CDR2 FQNEAQ. In DNA, the CDR3 is TGTGCCAGCAGGGGGGGACGGGTCTCTACCACAGATACGCAGTATTTT. As protein: CASRGGRVSTTDTQYF.

V is TRBV19 and J is TRBJ2-7, with D tentatively TRBD2 (5 bases). The V end lost 1 base, the J end lost 2 bases, and 12 bases lay between the germline ends. The CDR3 spans 15 residues. Germline V CDR1 and CDR2: LNHDA, SQIVND (reference sequence). The CDR3 DNA is TGTGCCAGTAGTATAGTCGCCGGAGGTACCTACGAGCAGTACTTC. Protein product: CASSIVAGGTYEQYF.